This T cell receptor beta chain was captured by sequencing in a study of cytomegalovirus exposure and HLA in healthy donors. Background on the study: A data release that came early held approximately 92 million unique TCRs from HLA-typed donors. General study findings and limits: Some V segments (TRBV6-2 and TRBV6-3 among them) were excluded as indistinguishable. Rare TCR sequences predominated, though certain public TCRs were found in many donors. Researchers reportedly found TCR beta sequences accurately predicted most subjects' HLA-A and HLA-B alleles.

PCR primers comprised 60 Vbeta and 13 Jbeta primers. The data were produced by immunoSEQ multiplex PCR, yet TCRdb's version contains in-frame clones alone and is incomplete. The sample comprises roughly 170,000 clones, roughly four fifths of which are singletons, and 1.6% rests with the top ten. Regarding this clone: Its antigen is unidentified.

V was trimmed by 4 bases and J by 5 bases, leaving 6 bases between them. The germline V gene encodes CDR1 SGHRS and CDR2 YFSETQ. This CDR3 has 11 amino acids. The source of this sequence is a man aged 50 to 60 in good health and CMV-seronegative. This chain connects TRBV5-1 to TRBJ2-5, with D hard to call. Sequencing used PBMCs. The CDR3 region is CASSPGETQYF. The CDR3, as DNA: TGCGCCAGCAGCCCCGGGGAGACCCAGTACTTC.